The present entry profiles one TCR beta chain with its context. Its antigen is unidentified. Stated time point: persistent/refractory GD, antithyroid drugs over 5 years with positive TRAb. Following extraction of RNA from PBMCs, that RNA was used to make the TCR library. Through Arm-PCR of CDR3 regions and iRepertoire HTBI primers, TCR beta libraries were built. TCRdb re-analysed the multiplex PCR reads in MiXCR, keeping a single row per CDR3 protein. The data show 300,000 to 400,000 distinct CDR3 sequences, with around 20% seen just once and 29% held by the top ten. Germline assignment: CDR1 MGHDK and CDR2 SYGVNS. The CDR3 has 13 amino acids. V lost 4 bases and J 5 bases, leaving 11 bases between the germline ends. The entry originates in a study of regulatory T cells in long-lasting Graves disease. Study-level findings and limits: TCR diversity in persistent Graves' patients was below that of newly diagnosed ones. Persistent disease exhibited a predilection for TRBV28, TRBJ1-2 and TRBJ2-5.

The TCR sequence derives from a female donor with Graves disease. The chain recombines TRBV25-1 with TRBJ2-5; D remains unclear. The sequences come from peripheral blood mononuclear cells (PBMCs), collected when the disease was refractory, from a patient treated with antithyroid drugs. DNA for the CDR3: TGTGCCAGCAGTGTAGACCCCGGGGAGACCCAGTACTTC. It yields the protein CASSVDPGETQYF.